Presented here are 5 T cell receptor beta chains from one specimen sequenced in a study of CD8 T cells in ankylosing spondylitis. Study-wide points: Made up of under ten highly homologous variants, a TCR beta motif appeared characteristic of ankylosing spondylitis blood.

TCRdb re-derived calls from the 5' RACE reads in MiXCR, one entry per CDR3 protein. The repertoire holds around 130,000 distinct CDR3 sequences, under 20% seen once, with 25% to 40% in the top ten. No cognate antigen is known for these TCRs. Sequencing used blood, either unsorted or a sorted T cell fraction (not recorded which). All receptors come from a male donor with ankylosing spondylitis.

This clonotype showed up just a few times. The chain links TRBV4-3 to TRBJ2-1, with TRBD2 as a possible D gene (5 bases). Trimming removed 2 bases from V and 4 bases from J, with 9 bases in between. This CDR3 region has 14 residues. CDR1 is LGHNA and CDR2 is YSLEER in the germline V gene. The CDR3, as DNA: TGCGCCAGCAGCCAAAGACTACAATACAATGAGCAGTTCTTC. Translated: CASSQRLQYNEQFF.

This clonotype was seen a handful of times. The CDR3 nucleotides read TGTGCCAGCAGCTCCCCGGGACTAGCGGGGGAGACCCAGTACTTC. Translation: CASSSPGLAGETQYF. The chain links TRBV7-8 to TRBJ2-5; 13 bases match TRBD2. Germline V gives CDR1 SGHVS, CDR2 FQNEAQ. The V segment lost 4 bases and the J segment 5 bases; nucleotides outside the gene matches: 4. This CDR3 is 15 amino acids long.

A few counts support this clonotype. The chain carries TRBV20-1 and TRBJ2-7; TRBD2 matches at 13 bases. The CDR3 spans 15 residues. V was clipped by 3 bases and J by 3 bases; unmatched bases: 5. Germline V CDR1 and CDR2: DFQATT, SNEGSKA (reference sequence). The CDR3 reads CSARGLAGNIYEQYF. The DNA of the CDR3 is TGCAGTGCTAGGGGACTAGCGGGAAACATCTACGAGCAGTACTTC.

In this sample, this clonotype turned up a few times. The rearrangement uses TRBV6-5 and TRBJ2-7, with D perhaps matching TRBD1 (6 bases). CDR1 MNHEY and CDR2 SVGAGI come from the germline V gene. The CDR3 runs to 12 residues. V was trimmed by 4 bases and J by 6 bases, leaving 10 bases between them. CDR3 in DNA: TGTGCCAGCAGTTCCAGGGGAAGCGAGCAGTACTTC. Its translation is CASSSRGSEQYF.

The V call is TRBV4-1, the J call TRBJ2-6; D ambiguous. The CDR3 extends over 15 amino acids. The V end was cut by 0 bases, the J end by 0 bases, with 3 bases between. Germline loops: CDR1 MGHRA, CDR2 YSYEKL. The CDR3 nucleotides read TGCGCCAGCAGCCAAGACAACTCTGGGGCCAACGTCCTGACTTTC. Amino acids: CASSQDNSGANVLTF.